This T cell receptor beta chain appears in the sequencing data of a study of blood T cell repertoires in COVID-19. As for the study in general: From the United States, Italy and Spain came samples of acute and convalescent COVID-19. T cells, B-cell-depleted T cells, or PBMCs provided the cDNA or gDNA that served as material.

This CDR3 contains 13 residues. Looked up from germline, CDR1 is MDHEN and CDR2 is SYDVKM. The V segment lost 9 bases and the J segment 6 bases; nucleotides outside the gene matches: 6. Study processing details: The assay estimated nucleated cells by amplifying reference gene primers. Method: immunoSEQ multiplex PCR; TCRdb's copy keeps in-frame clones and lacks some. D and trimming come from the DNA, and the V and J calls and clone size come from that table. The data show 200,000 to 250,000 clones, under 85% seen once. The chain couples TRBV28 to TRBJ1-4; 8 positions match TRBD1. The TCR comes from a woman in her 40s with active or convalescent COVID-19. Sequencing input: peripheral blood. The DNA for the CDR3 is TGTGCCAGTACGACAGGGGCTGATGAAAAACTGTTTTTT. Its protein is CASTTGADEKLFF.